This T cell receptor (beta chain) was profiled in a study of cytomegalovirus exposure and HLA in healthy donors. Study conclusions and caveats: Testing in vitro showed a few CMV-associated chains specific for CMV antigens. Earlier results showed most TCR beta V segments being productive about 90% or about 30% of the time.

PCR amplification relied on 60 Vbeta primers (plus 13 Jbeta primers). Sequencing was performed with immunoSEQ multiplex PCR; in TCRdb, only in-frame clones are kept and a portion is missing. This table holds under 200,000 clones, about 64% found once. The V and J ends lost 5 bases and 4 bases respectively, with 3 bases between them. Germline CDR1 SEHNR, CDR2 FQNEAQ (reference sequence). This CDR3 contains 11 residues. Each donor was nominally healthy when sampled (though unrecorded immune exposures were likely). This clone was recorded once. What it binds is unknown. The material sequenced was PBMCs. This sequence originates from a man in his fifties in good health and CMV-seronegative. The chain links TRBV7-9 to TRBJ2-1; D call uncertain. Here the CDR3 reads CASSIYNEQFF. CDR3 bases: TGTGCCAGCAGCATATACAATGAGCAGTTCTTC.